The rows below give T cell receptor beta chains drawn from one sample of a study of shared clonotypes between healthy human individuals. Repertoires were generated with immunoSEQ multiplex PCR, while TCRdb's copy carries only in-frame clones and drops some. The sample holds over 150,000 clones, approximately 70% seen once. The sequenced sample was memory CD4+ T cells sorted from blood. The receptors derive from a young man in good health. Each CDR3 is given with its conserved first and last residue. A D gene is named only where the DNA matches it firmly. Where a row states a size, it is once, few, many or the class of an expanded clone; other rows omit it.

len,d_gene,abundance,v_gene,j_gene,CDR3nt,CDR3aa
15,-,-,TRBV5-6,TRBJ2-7,TGTGCCAGCAGCGCGCCGACGGCAGGCCACTACGAGCAGTACTTC,CASSAPTAGHYEQYF
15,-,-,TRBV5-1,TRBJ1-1,TGCGCCAGCAGTGGACACCAGGGGACGAACACTGAAGCTTTCTTT,CASSGHQGTNTEAFF
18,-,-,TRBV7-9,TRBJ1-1,TGTGCCAGCAGCTCCCCAGCCCGAAACAGGGACCTTAACACTGAAGCTTTCTTT,CASSSPARNRDLNTEAFF
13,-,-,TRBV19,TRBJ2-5,TGTGCCAGTAGCAGGACGGCCATCGAGACCCAGTACTTC,CASSRTAIETQYF
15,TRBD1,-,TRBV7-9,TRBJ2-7,TGTGCCAGCAGCCCTCGGACAGGGGGGACCTACGAGCAGTACTTC,CASSPRTGGTYEQYF
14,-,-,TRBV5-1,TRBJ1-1,TGCGCCAGCAGCTTGGAAAGTGTGAACACTGAAGCTTTCTTT,CASSLESVNTEAFF
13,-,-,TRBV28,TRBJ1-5,TGTGCCAGCAGTTTTGGCAGAGATCAGCCCCAGCATTTT,CASSFGRDQPQHF
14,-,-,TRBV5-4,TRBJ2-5,TGTGCCAGCAGCCCCGGTCTAGCAGGAGAGACCCAGTACTTC,CASSPGLAGETQYF
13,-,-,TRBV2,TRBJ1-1,TGTGCCAGCTCTCTTGAAACCCGGGTTGAAGCTTTCTTT,CASSLETRVEAFF
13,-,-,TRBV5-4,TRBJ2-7,TGTGCCAGCAGCTTCCCCGGAGGAGACGAGCAGTACTTC,CASSFPGGDEQYF
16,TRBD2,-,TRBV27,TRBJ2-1,TGTGCCAGCAGAATCGGACTAGCGGGGAACTACAATGAGCAGTTCTTC,CASRIGLAGNYNEQFF
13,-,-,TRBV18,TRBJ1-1,TGTGCCAGCTTGGACGGGATGAACACTGAAGCTTTCTTT,CASLDGMNTEAFF
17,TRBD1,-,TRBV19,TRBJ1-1,TGTGCCAGTAGTATAAATTCTTTAGGGACAGGGAACACTGAAGCTTTCTTT,CASSINSLGTGNTEAFF
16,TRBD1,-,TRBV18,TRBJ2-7,TGTGCCAGCTCTCCAAATTTGGGACAGGGGGCAAGCGAGCAGTACTTC,CASSPNLGQGASEQYF
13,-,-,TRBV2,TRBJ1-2,TGTGCCAGCAGTGAAGGGCAGTACTATGGCTACACCTTC,CASSEGQYYGYTF
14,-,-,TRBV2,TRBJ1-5,TGTGCCAGCAGCAAGGAAGGGGCCAATCAGCCCCAGCATTTT,CASSKEGANQPQHF
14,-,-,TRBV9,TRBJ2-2,TGTGCCAGCAGCTCCCGAGGGGACCACGGGGAGCTGTTTTTT,CASSSRGDHGELFF
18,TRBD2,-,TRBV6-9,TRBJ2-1,TGTGCCAGCAGTTATGGGGAGACTAGCGGGAGTGGGTACAATGAGCAGTTCTTC,CASSYGETSGSGYNEQFF
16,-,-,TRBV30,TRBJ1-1,TGTGCCTGGAGCGACCGAAAGAGGGATTGGGACACTGAAGCTTTCTTT,CAWSDRKRDWDTEAFF
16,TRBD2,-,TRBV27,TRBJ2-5,TGTGCCAGCGCTACGAGACTAGCGGGGAAAAAAGAGACCCAGTACTTC,CASATRLAGKKETQYF
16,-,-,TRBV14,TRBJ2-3,TGTGCCAGCAGCCAAGATTGGACGGGACGGGGAGATACGCAGTATTTT,CASSQDWTGRGDTQYF
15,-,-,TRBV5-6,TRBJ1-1,TGTGCCAGCAGCTTGGTGGTAGCCAGGAACACTGAAGCTTTCTTT,CASSLVVARNTEAFF
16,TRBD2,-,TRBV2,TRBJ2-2,TGTGCCAGCAGTCCCCTAGCGGGAGGGTTCACCGGGGAGCTGTTTTTT,CASSPLAGGFTGELFF
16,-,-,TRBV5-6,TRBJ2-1,TGTGCCAGCAGCTTGAAGTCCATCATCTCCTACAATGAGCAGTTCTTC,CASSLKSIISYNEQFF
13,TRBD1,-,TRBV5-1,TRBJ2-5,TGCGCCAGCAGCTCGGGACAGCAAGAGACCCAGTACTTC,CASSSGQQETQYF
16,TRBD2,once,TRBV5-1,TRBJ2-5,TGCGCCAGCAGCCTACTTACCGGGACTAGGGGCCAGACCCAGTACTTC,CASSLLTGTRGQTQYF
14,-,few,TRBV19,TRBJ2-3,TGTGCCAGTAGTACATACAGGGTCCCAGATACGCAGTATTTT,CASSTYRVPDTQYF
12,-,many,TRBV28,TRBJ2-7,TGTGCCAGCAAGGCCCAAAGACCCGAGCAGTACTTC,CASKAQRPEQYF
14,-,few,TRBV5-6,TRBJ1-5,TGTGCCAGCAGCTTGCAGGCGGCGAGGGGGCCCCAGCATTTT,CASSLQAARGPQHF
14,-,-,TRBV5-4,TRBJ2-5,TGTGCCAGCAGCTTTCGGGGGCCGGCAGTGACCCAGTACTTC,CASSFRGPAVTQYF
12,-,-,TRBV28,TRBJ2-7,TGTGCCAGCGTCCGTACCCCCTACGAGCAGTACTTC,CASVRTPYEQYF
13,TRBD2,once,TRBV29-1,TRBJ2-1,TGCAGCGCCAGGACTAGCGGAACCAATGAGCAGTTCTTC,CSARTSGTNEQFF
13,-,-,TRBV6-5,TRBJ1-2,TGTGCCAGCGGACAGAGTGGTAACTATGGCTACACCTTC,CASGQSGNYGYTF
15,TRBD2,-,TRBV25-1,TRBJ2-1,TGTGCCAGCAGTGATAAGACTAGCACGGCCAATGAGCAGTTCTTC,CASSDKTSTANEQFF
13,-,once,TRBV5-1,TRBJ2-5,TGCGCCAGCAGCTTGGCAGGGGAAGGGACCCAGTACTTC,CASSLAGEGTQYF
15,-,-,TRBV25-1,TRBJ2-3,TGTGCCAGCAGCTCCGCAGGGGTTGGCACAGATACGCAGTATTTT,CASSSAGVGTDTQYF
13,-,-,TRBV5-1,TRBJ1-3,TGCGCCAGCAGCTTGGGTTCTGGGAACACCATATATTTT,CASSLGSGNTIYF
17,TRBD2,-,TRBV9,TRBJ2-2,TGTGCCAGCAGCGTAGGGACTAGCGGGACGAACACCGGGGAGCTGTTTTTT,CASSVGTSGTNTGELFF
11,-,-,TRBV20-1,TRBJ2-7,TGCAGTGCTAGACTGGTCCACGAGCAGTACTTC,CSARLVHEQYF
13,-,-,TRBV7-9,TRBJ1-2,TGTGCCAGCAGCTCCGGACAGCGTAAGGGCTACACCTTC,CASSSGQRKGYTF
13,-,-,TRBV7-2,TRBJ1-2,TGTGCCAGCAGTCAGGGGTTAAGCTATGGCTACACCTTC,CASSQGLSYGYTF
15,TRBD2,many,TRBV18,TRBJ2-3,TGTGCCAGCTCACCCTCTAGCGGAGTAGCAGATACGCAGTATTTT,CASSPSSGVADTQYF
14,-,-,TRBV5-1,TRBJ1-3,TGCGCCAGCAGCTCGGCAGGCGGAGGAAACACCATATATTTT,CASSSAGGGNTIYF
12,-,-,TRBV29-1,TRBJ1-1,TGCAGCGCTACAGTTATGAACACTGAAGCTTTCTTT,CSATVMNTEAFF
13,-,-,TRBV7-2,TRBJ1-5,TGTGCCAGCGCCCATGGATCCAATCAGCCCCAGCATTTT,CASAHGSNQPQHF
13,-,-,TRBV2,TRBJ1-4,TGTGCCACCAAGTTAGCAACTAATGAAAAACTGTTTTTT,CATKLATNEKLFF
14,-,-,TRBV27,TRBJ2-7,TGTGCCAGCAGTCTCGAACAGGGGGAGGGCGAGCAGTACTTC,CASSLEQGEGEQYF
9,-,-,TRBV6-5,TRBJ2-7,TGTGCCAGTGGACTGGAGCAGTACTTC,CASGLEQYF
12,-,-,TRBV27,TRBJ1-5,TGTGCCAGCAGTACGAGCAATCAGCCCCAGCATTTT,CASSTSNQPQHF
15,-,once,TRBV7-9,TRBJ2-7,TGTGCCAGCAGCTCCCCAAGGGACCCCGCCGGCGAGCAGTACTTC,CASSSPRDPAGEQYF
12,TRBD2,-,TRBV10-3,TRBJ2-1,TGTGCCATCAGGCCCTTAGCGGGGGAGCAGTTCTTC,CAIRPLAGEQFF
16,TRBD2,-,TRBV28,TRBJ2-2,TGTGCCAGCACTCCGCCGGGACTAGCTAGTGGCGGGGAGCTGTTTTTT,CASTPPGLASGGELFF
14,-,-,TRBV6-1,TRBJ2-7,TGTGCCAGCAGTGCCGACAGGTTCTCCTACGAGCAGTACTTC,CASSADRFSYEQYF
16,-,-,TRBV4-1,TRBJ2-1,TGCGCCAGCAGCCAAGAGGACTCACACTCGGGCAATGAGCAGTTCTTC,CASSQEDSHSGNEQFF
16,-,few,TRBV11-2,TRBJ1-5,TGTGCCAGCAGCTCCATCGGGGGACCCATCAATCAGCCCCAGCATTTT,CASSSIGGPINQPQHF
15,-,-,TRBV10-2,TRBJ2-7,TGCGCCAGCAGTGAGTCGAGTAGCTATACCTACGAGCAGTACTTC,CASSESSSYTYEQYF
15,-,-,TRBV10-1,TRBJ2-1,TGCGCCAGCAGTGACAGCGGCAGCTCCTACAATGAGCAGTTCTTC,CASSDSGSSYNEQFF